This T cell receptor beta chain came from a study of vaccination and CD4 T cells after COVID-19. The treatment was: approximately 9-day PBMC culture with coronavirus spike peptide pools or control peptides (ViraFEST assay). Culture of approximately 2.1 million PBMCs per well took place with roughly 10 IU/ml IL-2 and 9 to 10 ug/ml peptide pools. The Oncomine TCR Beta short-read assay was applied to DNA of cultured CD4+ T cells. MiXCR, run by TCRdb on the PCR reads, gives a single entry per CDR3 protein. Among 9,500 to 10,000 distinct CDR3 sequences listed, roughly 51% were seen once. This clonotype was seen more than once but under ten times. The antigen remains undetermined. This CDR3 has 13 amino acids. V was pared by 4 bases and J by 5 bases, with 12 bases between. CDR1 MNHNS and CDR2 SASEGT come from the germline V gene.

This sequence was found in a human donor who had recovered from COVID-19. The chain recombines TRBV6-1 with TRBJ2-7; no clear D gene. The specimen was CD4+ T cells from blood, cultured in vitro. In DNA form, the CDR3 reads TGTGCCAGCAGTGGACACCCGTTTGACGAGCAGTACTTC. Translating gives CASSGHPFDEQYF.